This passage covers 10 T cell receptor beta chains from one sample sequenced in a study of T cell responses to AZD1222 COVID-19 vaccine. Profiled with immunoSEQ multiplex PCR; TCRdb holds only in-frame clones, not every one. This table has 110,000 to 150,000 clones, around nine tenths appearing once. Sequenced here: peripheral blood, sampled on day 0 of AZD1222 vaccination. These receptors came from an adult in good health.

The V gene is TRBV5-6, the J gene TRBJ1-1; maybe TRBD1 (5 bases). This CDR3 region has 14 residues. Germline V CDR1 and CDR2: SGHDT, YYEEEE. Deletions cut 2 bases from V and 5 bases from J, with 13 bases between. The DNA of the CDR3 is TGTGCCAGCAGCTTTAACAGGTTGAGGACTGAAGCTTTCTTT. This gives the protein CASSFNRLRTEAFF.

DNA of the CDR3: TGCGCCAGCAGTCGGGGACAGGCCAGACAAGAGACCCAGTACTTC. This codes for CASSRGQARQETQYF. The chain is built from TRBV5-1 and TRBJ2-5; 8 nucleotides align to TRBD1. Germline CDR1 SGHRS, CDR2 YFSETQ. Trimming at V came to 5 bases and at J to 2 bases, leaving 8 bases not matched to a gene. The CDR3 is 15 residues long.

V is TRBV7-8 and J is TRBJ2-5; TRBD2 is a possible D gene (6 bases). The V end lost 4 bases, the J end lost 3 bases, and 15 bases lay between the germline ends. Germline V gene lookup returns CDR1 SGHVS and CDR2 FQNEAQ. The length of the CDR3 is 15 residues. The CDR3 loop is CASSSTSRTKETQYF. DNA for the CDR3: TGTGCCAGCAGCTCCACTAGCAGAACCAAAGAGACCCAGTACTTC.

Here the CDR3 DNA reads TGCGCCAGCAGCCAAGTGCAAACGAAGAACACTGAAGCTTTCTTT. This codes for CASSQVQTKNTEAFF. The chain has TRBV4-3 and TRBJ1-1; D gene ambiguous. This CDR3 has 15 residues. Per germline, CDR1 LGHNA and CDR2 YSLEER. V was clipped by 1 base and J by 1 base, with 10 bases between them.

This chain joins TRBV7-2 and TRBJ1-6; D gene unclear. CDR1 is SGHTA and CDR2 is FQGNSA in the germline V gene. Trimming removed 7 bases at V and 0 bases at J, with 13 bases between. There are 16 residues in the CDR3. CDR3 protein: CASIQKGSSYNSPLHF. The CDR3 DNA follows: TGTGCCAGCATCCAAAAAGGAAGCTCCTATAATTCACCCCTCCACTTT.

The gene calls are TRBV18 and TRBJ2-5, with D hard to call. CDR1 and CDR2 from the germline V gene are KGHSH and LQKENI. CDR3 length: 15 residues. V lost 3 bases, J lost 0 bases, and 11 bases lay in between. The CDR3 is CASSPAARYQETQYF. The CDR3 DNA follows: TGTGCCAGCTCACCTGCTGCGCGGTACCAAGAGACCCAGTACTTC.

V is TRBV10-3 and J is TRBJ2-1; the match to TRBD2 covers 7 bases. Germline V gene sequence: CDR1 ENHRY, CDR2 SYGVKD. Trimming cost V 10 bases and J 5 bases; bases outside gene matches: 5. This CDR3 is built from 12 residues. CDR3 amino acids: CATGGRNNEQFF. In nucleotides, the CDR3 is TGTGCCACGGGCGGGAGAAACAATGAGCAGTTCTTC.

This clone was detected only once. The chain couples TRBV9 to TRBJ2-1; no reliable D call. The CDR3 has 13 amino acids. V lost 0 bases and J 7 bases, leaving 8 bases between the germline ends. The germline gives CDR1 SGDLS, CDR2 YYNGEE. CDR3 residues: CASSVGLSNEQFF. CDR3 sequence (DNA): TGTGCCAGCAGCGTAGGGCTTTCGAATGAGCAGTTCTTC.

The genes are TRBV29-1 and TRBJ2-5; 12 positions match TRBD2. The CDR3 is 16 amino acids. Germline CDR1 and CDR2: SQVTM and ANQGSEA. With V trimmed by 7 bases and J by 3 bases, 12 bases remained unmatched. CDR3 nucleotides: TGCAGCGCTGTCCCTAGCGGGAGGGCCCTGGAAGAGACCCAGTACTTC. Translated, it gives CSAVPSGRALEETQYF.

The chain has TRBV19 and TRBJ1-2; D is perhaps TRBD1 (6 bases). This CDR3 has 14 amino acids. Trimming took 3 bases from V and 7 from J, leaving 15 bases between them. Germline CDR1 and CDR2: LNHDA and SQIVND (reference sequence). CDR3 sequence: CASSMRPGASGYTF. The CDR3 region has the DNA TGTGCCAGTAGTATGCGTCCGGGGGCAAGTGGCTACACCTTC.